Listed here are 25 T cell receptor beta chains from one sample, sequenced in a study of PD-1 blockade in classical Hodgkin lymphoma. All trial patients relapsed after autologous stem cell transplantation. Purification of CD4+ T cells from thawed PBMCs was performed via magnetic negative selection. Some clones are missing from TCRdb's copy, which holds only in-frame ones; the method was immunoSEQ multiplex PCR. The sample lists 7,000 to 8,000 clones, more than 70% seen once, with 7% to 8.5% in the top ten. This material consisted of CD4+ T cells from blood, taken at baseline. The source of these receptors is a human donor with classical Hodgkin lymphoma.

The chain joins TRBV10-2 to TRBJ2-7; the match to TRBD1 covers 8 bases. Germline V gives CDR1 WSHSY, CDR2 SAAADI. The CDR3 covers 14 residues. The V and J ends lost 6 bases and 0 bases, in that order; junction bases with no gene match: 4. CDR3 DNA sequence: TGCGCCAGCAGACGGACAGGGAGCTCCTACGAGCAGTACTTC. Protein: CASRRTGSSYEQYF.

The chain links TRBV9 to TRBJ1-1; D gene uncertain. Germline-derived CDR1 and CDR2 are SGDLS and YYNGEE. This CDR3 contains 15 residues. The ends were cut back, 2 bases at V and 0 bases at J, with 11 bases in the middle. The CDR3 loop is CASSVTGVMNTEAFF. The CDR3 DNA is TGTGCCAGCAGCGTTACTGGGGTTATGAACACTGAAGCTTTCTTT.

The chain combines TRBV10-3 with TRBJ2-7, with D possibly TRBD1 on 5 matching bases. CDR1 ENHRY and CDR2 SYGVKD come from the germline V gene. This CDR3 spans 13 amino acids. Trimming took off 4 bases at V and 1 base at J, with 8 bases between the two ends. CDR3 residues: CAISGTFSYEQYF. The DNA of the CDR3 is TGTGCCATCAGTGGGACATTTTCCTACGAGCAGTACTTC.

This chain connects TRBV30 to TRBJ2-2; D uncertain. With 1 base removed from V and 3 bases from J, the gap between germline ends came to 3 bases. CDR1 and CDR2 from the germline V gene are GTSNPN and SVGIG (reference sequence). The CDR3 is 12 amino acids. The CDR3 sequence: CAWSGDTGELFF. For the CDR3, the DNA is TGTGCCTGGAGTGGGGACACCGGGGAGCTGTTTTTT.

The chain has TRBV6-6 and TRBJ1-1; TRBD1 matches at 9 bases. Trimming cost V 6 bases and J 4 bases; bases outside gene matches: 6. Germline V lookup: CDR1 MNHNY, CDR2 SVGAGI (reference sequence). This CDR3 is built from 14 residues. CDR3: CASSPGTGTTEAFF. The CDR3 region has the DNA TGTGCCAGCAGCCCCGGGACAGGGACCACTGAAGCTTTCTTT.

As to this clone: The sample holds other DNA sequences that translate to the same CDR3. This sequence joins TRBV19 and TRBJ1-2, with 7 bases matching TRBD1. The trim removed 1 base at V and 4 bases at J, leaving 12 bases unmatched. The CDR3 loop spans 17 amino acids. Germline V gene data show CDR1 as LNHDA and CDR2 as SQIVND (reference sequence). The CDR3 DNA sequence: TGTGCCAGTAGTATAGGTTGGACAGGTTCAGCGGGCTATGGCTACACCTTC. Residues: CASSIGWTGSAGYGYTF.

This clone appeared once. The CDR3 spells CASRGRSDTQYF. For the CDR3, the DNA is TGTGCCAGCAGGGGGAGGTCAGATACGCAGTATTTT. The V and J genes are TRBV2 and TRBJ2-3, with D possibly being TRBD2 (6 bases). There are 12 residues in the CDR3. Germline V lookup: CDR1 SNHLY, CDR2 FYNNEI. Trimming cost V 6 bases and J 4 bases, with 8 bases left between them. The full variable domain, its missing parts supplied by reference TRBV2 and TRBJ2-3, is EPEVTQTPSHQVTQMGQEVILRCVPISNHLYFYWYRQILGQKVEFLVSFYNNEISEKSEIFDDQFSVERPDGSNFTLKIRSTKLEDSAMYFCASRGRSDTQYFGPGTRLTVL.

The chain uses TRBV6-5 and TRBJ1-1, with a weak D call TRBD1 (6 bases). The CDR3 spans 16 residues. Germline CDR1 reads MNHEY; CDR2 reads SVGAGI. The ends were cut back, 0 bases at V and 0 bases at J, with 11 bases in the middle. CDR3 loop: CASSYSPDSMNTEAFF. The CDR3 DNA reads TGTGCCAGCAGTTACTCCCCGGACAGTATGAACACTGAAGCTTTCTTT.

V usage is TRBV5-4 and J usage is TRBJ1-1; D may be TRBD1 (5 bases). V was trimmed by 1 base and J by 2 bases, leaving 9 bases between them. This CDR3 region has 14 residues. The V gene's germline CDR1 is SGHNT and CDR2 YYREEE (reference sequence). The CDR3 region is CASSLSRVNTEAFF. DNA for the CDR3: TGTGCCAGCAGCTTGAGCAGGGTAAACACTGAAGCTTTCTTT.

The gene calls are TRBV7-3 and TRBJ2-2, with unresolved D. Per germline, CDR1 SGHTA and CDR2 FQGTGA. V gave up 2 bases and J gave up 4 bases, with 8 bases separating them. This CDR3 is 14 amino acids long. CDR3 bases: TGTGCCAGCAGCTTAGGGATGGGCACCGGGGAGCTGTTTTTT. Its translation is CASSLGMGTGELFF.

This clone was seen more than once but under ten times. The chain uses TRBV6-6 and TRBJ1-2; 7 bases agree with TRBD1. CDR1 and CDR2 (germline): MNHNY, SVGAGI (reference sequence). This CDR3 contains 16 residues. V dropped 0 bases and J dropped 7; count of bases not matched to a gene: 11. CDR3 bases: TGTGCCAGCAGTTACTCGACAGGGAGGCTATTTGGTGGCTACACCTTC. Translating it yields CASSYSTGRLFGGYTF.

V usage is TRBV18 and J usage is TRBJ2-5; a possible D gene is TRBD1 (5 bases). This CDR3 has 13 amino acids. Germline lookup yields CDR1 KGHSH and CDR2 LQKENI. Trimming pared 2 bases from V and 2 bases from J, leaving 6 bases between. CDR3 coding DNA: TGTGCCAGCTCACCAGGACAACAAGAGACCCAGTACTTC. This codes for CASSPGQQETQYF.

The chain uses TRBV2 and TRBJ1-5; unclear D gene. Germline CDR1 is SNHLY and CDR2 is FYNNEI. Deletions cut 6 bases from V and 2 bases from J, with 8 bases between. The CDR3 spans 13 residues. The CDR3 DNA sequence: TGTGCCAGCAGCAGTAATCGCAATCAGCCCCAGCATTTT. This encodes CASSSNRNQPQHF.

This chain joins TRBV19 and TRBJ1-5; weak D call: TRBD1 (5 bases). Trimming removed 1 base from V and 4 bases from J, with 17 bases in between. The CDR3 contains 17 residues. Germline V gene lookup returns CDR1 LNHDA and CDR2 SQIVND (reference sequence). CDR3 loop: CASSIGIGGTENQPQHF. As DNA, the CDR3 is TGTGCCAGTAGTATAGGGATCGGGGGAACAGAGAATCAGCCCCAGCATTTT.

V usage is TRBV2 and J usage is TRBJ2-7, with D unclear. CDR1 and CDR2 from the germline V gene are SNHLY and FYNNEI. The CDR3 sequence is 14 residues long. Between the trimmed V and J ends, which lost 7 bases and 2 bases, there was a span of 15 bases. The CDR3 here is CASNIGSGAYEQYF. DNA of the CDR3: TGTGCCAGCAATATCGGGTCTGGGGCCTACGAGCAGTACTTC.

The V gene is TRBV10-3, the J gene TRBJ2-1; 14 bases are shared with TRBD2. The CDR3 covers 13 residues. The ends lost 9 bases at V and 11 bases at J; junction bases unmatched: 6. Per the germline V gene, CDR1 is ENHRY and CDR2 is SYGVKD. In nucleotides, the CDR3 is TGTGCCATACACGGGACTAGCGGGGGAAAGCAGTTCTTC. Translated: CAIHGTSGGKQFF.

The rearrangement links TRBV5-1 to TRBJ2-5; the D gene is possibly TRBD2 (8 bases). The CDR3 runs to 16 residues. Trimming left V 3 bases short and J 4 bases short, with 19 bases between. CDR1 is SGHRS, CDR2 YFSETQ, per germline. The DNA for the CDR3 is TGCGCCAGCAGCTCAGGGACAGTCGCGGGAGGAGAGACCCAGTACTTC. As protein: CASSSGTVAGGETQYF.

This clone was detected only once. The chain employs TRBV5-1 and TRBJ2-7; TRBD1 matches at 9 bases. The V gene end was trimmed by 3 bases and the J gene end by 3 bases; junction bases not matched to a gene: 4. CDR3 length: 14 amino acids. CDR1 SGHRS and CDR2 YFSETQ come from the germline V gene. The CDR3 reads CASSSTGQGYEQYF. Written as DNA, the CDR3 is TGCGCCAGCAGCTCGACGGGACAGGGCTACGAGCAGTACTTC.

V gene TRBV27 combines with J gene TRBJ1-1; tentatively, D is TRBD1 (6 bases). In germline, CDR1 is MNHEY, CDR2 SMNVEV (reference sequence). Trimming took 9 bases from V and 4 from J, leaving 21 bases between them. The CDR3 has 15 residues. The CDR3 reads CASSRRQARGTEAFF. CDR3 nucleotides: TGTGCCAGTAGTCGTCGACAGGCCCGCGGCACTGAAGCTTTCTTT.

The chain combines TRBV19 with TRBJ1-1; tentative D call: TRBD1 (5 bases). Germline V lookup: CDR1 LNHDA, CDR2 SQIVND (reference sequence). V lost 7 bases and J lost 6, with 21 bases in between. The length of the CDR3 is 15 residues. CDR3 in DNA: TGTGCCAGTATAGGTTCCGGGGGATGGGGCGCTGAAGCTTTCTTT. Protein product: CASIGSGGWGAEAFF.

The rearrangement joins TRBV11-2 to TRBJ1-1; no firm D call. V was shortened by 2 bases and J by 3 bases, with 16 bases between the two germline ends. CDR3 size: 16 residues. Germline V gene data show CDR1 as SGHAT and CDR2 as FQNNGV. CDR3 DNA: TGTGCCAGCAGCTTAACGACGTACCGGCGGGACACTGAAGCTTTCTTT. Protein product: CASSLTTYRRDTEAFF.

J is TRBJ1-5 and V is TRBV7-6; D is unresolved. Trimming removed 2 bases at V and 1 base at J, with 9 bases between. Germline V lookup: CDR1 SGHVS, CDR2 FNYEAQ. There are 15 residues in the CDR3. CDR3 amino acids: CASSLRAASNQPQHF. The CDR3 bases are TGTGCCAGCAGCTTACGGGCAGCAAGCAATCAGCCCCAGCATTTT.

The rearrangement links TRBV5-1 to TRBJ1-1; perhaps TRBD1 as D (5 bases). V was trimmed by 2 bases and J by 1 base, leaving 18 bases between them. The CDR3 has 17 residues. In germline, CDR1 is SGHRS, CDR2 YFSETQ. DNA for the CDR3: TGCGCCAGCAGCTTACATACCAGGGATATTAGGAACACTGAAGCTTTCTTT. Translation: CASSLHTRDIRNTEAFF. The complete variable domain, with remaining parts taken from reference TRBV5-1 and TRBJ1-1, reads KAGVTQTPRYLIKTRGQQVTLSCSPISGHRSVSWYQQTPGQGLQFLFEYFSETQRNKGNFPGRFSGRQFSNSRSEMNVSTLELGDSALYLCASSLHTRDIRNTEAFFGQGTRLTVV.

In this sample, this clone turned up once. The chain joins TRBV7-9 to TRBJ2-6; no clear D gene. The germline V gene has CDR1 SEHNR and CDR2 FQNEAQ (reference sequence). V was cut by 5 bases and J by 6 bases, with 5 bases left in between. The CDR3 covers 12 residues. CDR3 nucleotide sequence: TGTGCCAGCAGCCCCGTGGCCAACGTCCTGACTTTC. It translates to CASSPVANVLTF.

The CDR3 nucleotides are TGTGCCAGCAGCTTAGACAGTGGCAATCAGCCCCAGCATTTT. It yields the protein CASSLDSGNQPQHF. The V call is TRBV7-2, the J call TRBJ1-5, with no clear D. The CDR3 has 14 amino acids. Trimming cost V 1 base and J 2 bases, with 6 bases left between them. Germline V gives CDR1 SGHTA, CDR2 FQGNSA.